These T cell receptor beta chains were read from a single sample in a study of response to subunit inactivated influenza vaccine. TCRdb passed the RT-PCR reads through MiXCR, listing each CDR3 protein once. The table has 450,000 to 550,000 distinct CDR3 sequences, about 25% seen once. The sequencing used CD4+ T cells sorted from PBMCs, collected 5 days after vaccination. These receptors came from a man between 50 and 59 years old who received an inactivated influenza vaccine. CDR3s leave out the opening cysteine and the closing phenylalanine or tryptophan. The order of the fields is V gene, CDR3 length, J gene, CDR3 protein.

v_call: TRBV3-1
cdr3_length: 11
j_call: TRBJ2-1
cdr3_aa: ASSQVSVHEQF

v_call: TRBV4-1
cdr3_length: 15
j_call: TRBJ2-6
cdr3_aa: ASSRHDTSSGANVLT

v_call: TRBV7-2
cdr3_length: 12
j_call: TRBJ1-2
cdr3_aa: ASSLDYANYGYT

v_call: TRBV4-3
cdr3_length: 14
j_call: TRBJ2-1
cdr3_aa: ASSQELSGGYNEQF

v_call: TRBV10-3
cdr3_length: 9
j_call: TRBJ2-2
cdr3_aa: AISNTGELF

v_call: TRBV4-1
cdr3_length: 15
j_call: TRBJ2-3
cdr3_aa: ASSQPPTSGGWDTQY

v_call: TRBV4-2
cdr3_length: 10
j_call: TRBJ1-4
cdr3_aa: ASSPQNEKLF

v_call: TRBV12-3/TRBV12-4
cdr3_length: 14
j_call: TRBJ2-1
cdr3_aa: ASSLLPGQGYNEQF

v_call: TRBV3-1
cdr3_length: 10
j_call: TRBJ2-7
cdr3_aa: ASSLHPYEQY

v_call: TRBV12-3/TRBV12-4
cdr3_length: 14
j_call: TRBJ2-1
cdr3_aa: ASSLIQQPKINEQF

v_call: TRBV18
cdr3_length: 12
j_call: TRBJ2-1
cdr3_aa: ASSQSGQGRVQF

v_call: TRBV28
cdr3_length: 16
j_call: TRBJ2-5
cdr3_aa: ASSNRASSLRQGETQY

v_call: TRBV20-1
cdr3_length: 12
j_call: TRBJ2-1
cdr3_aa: SATSGDTYNEQF

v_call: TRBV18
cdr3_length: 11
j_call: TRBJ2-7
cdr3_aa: ASSPPLPYEQY

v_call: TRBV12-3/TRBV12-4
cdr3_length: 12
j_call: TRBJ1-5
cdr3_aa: ASSLGTIHQPQH

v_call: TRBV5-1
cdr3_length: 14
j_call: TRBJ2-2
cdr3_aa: ASSLEGGTNTGELF

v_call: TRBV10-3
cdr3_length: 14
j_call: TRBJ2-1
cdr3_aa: AISELAGLAYNEQF

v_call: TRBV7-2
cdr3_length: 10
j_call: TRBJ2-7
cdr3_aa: ASGAGGFEQY

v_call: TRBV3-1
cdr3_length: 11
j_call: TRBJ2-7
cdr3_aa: ASTPSGTYEQY

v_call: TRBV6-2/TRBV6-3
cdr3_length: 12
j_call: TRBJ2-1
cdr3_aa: ATEREGRGNEQF

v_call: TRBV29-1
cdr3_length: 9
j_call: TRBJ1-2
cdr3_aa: SGQGSYGYT

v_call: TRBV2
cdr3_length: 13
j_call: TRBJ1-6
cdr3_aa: ASSDAGKVNSPLH

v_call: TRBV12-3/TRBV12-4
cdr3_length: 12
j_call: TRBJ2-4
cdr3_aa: ASSLTETKNIQY

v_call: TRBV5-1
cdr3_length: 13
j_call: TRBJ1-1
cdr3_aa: ASKTGGSVNTEAF

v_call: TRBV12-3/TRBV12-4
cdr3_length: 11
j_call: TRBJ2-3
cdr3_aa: ASSTRGADTQY

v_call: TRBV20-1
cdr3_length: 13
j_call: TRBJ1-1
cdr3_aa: SAPRSYGGRTEAF

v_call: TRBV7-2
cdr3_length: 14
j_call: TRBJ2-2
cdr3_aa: ASIFRGQGNTGELF

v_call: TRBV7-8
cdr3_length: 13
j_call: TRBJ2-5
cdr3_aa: ASSSVGGSAETQY

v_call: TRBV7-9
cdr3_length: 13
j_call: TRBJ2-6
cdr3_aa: ASSLQVSGANVLT

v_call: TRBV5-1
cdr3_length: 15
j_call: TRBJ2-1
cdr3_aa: ASSLAAIRTGHNEQF

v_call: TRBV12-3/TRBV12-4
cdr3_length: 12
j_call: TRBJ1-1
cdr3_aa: ASNPRAMNTEAF

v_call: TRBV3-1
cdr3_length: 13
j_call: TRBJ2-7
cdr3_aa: ASSQVPGGVYEQY

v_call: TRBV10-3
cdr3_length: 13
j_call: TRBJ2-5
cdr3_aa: AISNRFPIQETQY

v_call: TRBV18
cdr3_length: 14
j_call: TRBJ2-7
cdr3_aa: ASSPRVGQGAREQY

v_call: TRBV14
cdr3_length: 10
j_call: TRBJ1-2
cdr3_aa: ASSKNGLAYT

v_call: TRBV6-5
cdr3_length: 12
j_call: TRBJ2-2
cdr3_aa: ASSYEGRTGELF